This T cell receptor beta chain was obtained from a study of cytomegalovirus exposure and HLA in healthy donors. In the PCR, 60 Vbeta and 13 Jbeta primers were used. Libraries were prepared by immunoSEQ multiplex PCR; TCRdb keeps only in-frame clonotypes and omits some of them. Here the sample spans 110,000 or so clones, roughly three quarters being singletons. Sampled while nominally healthy, donors likely had unrecorded immune exposures. Germline V gene lookup returns CDR1 MNHNY and CDR2 SVGAGI (reference sequence). The CDR3 is 14 amino acids. The ends were cut back, 7 bases at V and 1 base at J, with 13 bases in the middle.

Input material: PBMCs. The source is a man aged 25 to 45 in good health and CMV-seronegative. This chain connects TRBV6-6 to TRBJ1-1, with D unclear. The CDR3 DNA is TGTGCCAGCAACCGAATCACCGGGAACACTGAAGCTTTCTTT. Protein: CASNRITGNTEAFF.